The 25 T cell receptor gamma chains below were found in one sample sequenced in a study of gamma delta lymphoproliferative disorders and STAT genes (dated by TCRdb to the late 2010s). Library preparation employed multiplex PCR. Sequenced using an Illumina MiSeq. For TCRdb, the public reads were processed anew by CATT, and duplicate DNA sequences were folded into one row. For this sample the table gives around 2,500 gamma-chain clones, of which about 12% were detected only once. In total, the top ten clones hold around four fifths of the sample. Genomic DNA from peripheral blood mononuclear cells isolated from patients and controls was used for TCR sequencing. Sequenced: blood. These receptors originate from a human donor with gamma-delta T-cell large granular lymphocyte leukemia.

The chain employs TRGV4 and TRGJ1 or TRGJ2. TCRdb supplies no J gene; here it was assigned by aligning the nucleotide sequence to germline. In germline, CDR1 is EGSTGY, CDR2 YDSYTSSV. Trimming removed 4 bases from V and 4 bases from J; junction bases left unmatched: 10. The CDR3 is 14 amino acids. DNA of the CDR3: TGTGCCACCTGGGAGGCGTCGCGATATTATAAGAAACTCTTT. It is translated as CATWEASRYYKKLF.

By its share, this clone is medium-sized (0.01 to 0.1%). The V gene is TRGV4, the J gene TRGJ1 or TRGJ2. No J segment appears in TCRdb, so it was assigned here by matching the sequence to germline. After removal of 0 bases from V and 0 bases from J, the junction contained 5 bases not matched to a gene. This CDR3 comprises 15 residues. Per germline, CDR1 EGSTGY and CDR2 YDSYTSSV. This CDR3 reads CATWDGASNYYKKLF. DNA for the CDR3: TGTGCCACCTGGGATGGGGCGTCGAATTATTATAAGAAACTCTTT.

Sample share makes this clone medium-sized. The chain couples TRGV10 to TRGJP1. TCRdb carries no J gene annotation; the J gene was assigned here by matching the DNA with germline. TRGV10 is designated an ORF whose function remains uncertain. The length of the CDR3 is 12 residues. V dropped 8 bases and J dropped 8; count of bases not matched to a gene: 6. The CDR3 reads CAAWVSGWFKIF. CDR3 DNA: TGTGCTGCGTGGGTTTCGGGTTGGTTCAAGATATTT.

This clone has a handful of counts. This rearrangement joins TRGV3 to TRGJ1 or TRGJ2. TCRdb supplies no J gene; here it was assigned by aligning the nucleotide sequence to germline. Germline loops: CDR1 VTNTFY, CDR2 YDVSTARD (reference sequence). The V gene end was trimmed by 2 bases and the J gene end by 8 bases; junction bases not matched to a gene: 9. The CDR3 totals 13 residues. The CDR3, as DNA: TGTGCCACCTGGGACACCCACCACCATAAGAAACTCTTT. It is translated as CATWDTHHHKKLF.

Points on this clone: A much bigger clone sits one base away, suggesting this may be a read error. Other DNA sequences from this sample encode an identical CDR3 as well. V usage is TRGV10 and J usage is TRGJ1 or TRGJ2. No J gene was available from TCRdb, and it was assigned here by a germline match of the DNA. TRGV10 counts as an open reading frame of uncertain function. The CDR3 consists of 11 residues. CDR3 sequence reads: CAACFYYKKLF. The CDR3 region has the DNA TGTGCCGCGTGTTTTTATTATAAGAAACTCTTT.

The chain links TRGV10 to TRGJP2. TCRdb supplies no J gene; here it was assigned by aligning the nucleotide sequence to germline. TRGV10 counts as an open reading frame of uncertain function. Trimming cost V 8 bases and J 1 base; bases outside gene matches: 5. The length of the CDR3 is 14 residues. This CDR3 is CAAWDPSSDWIKTF. The CDR3 nucleotides are TGTGCTGCGTGGGATCCTAGTAGTGATTGGATCAAGACGTTT.

The V gene is TRGV5, the J gene TRGJ1 or TRGJ2. Assignment of the J gene here rests on matching the DNA to germline, because TCRdb gives none. V was clipped by 5 bases and J by 3 bases; unmatched bases: 4. This CDR3 spans 12 amino acids. Germline loops: CDR1 VINAFY, CDR2 YDVSNSKD. The CDR3 sequence is CATWARYYKKLF. The CDR3 DNA is TGTGCCACCTGGGCCCGTTATTATAAGAAACTCTTT.

On this clone: One base away lies a much larger clone, so this may be a sequencing read error. Other DNA sequences of this sample code for an identical CDR3. The chain uses TRGV10 and TRGJP1. The J gene is absent in TCRdb and was assigned here via DNA matching to germline. TRGV10 qualifies as an ORF whose function is uncertain. The length of the CDR3 is 12 residues. Trimming cost V 12 bases and J 10 bases; bases outside gene matches: 12. The CDR3 bases are TGTGCTGCAGCACCCCCACTTTGGTTCAAGATATTT. Its protein product is CAAAPPLWFKIF.

In its sample, this clone was seen many times. V gene TRGV4 combines with J gene TRGJ1 or TRGJ2. Assignment of the J gene here rests on matching the DNA to germline, because TCRdb gives none. J was trimmed by 12 bases and V by 4 bases; bases with no gene match: 9. This CDR3 contains 11 residues. CDR1 and CDR2 from the germline V gene are EGSTGY and YDSYTSSV. The CDR3, as DNA: TGTGCCACCTGGGAACGGGTTCGGAAACTCTTT. As protein: CATWERVRKLF.

As concerns this clone: It may be a read error: a sequence one base away is much more abundant. Distinct nucleotide sequences in the sample also encode this CDR3. V and J are TRGV9 and TRGJP. The J gene comes from matching the DNA to germline here; TCRdb lacks it. The germline V gene has CDR1 GITISATS and CDR2 ISYDGTV (reference sequence). V shed 1 base and J 11 bases; nucleotides not matched to a gene: 11. The CDR3 contains 17 residues. CDR3 loop: CALWEVLSKMGKKIKVF. In nucleotides, the CDR3 is TGTGCCTTGTGGGAGGTCCTATCCAAAATGGGCAAAAAAATCAAGGTATTT.

This clone came up many times. A single base separates this from a much larger clone, so it may be a read error. The chain employs TRGV5 and TRGJP1. The J gene is not listed in TCRdb, so it was assigned here from a DNA match to germline. CDR1 is VINAFY and CDR2 is YDVSNSKD in the germline V gene. The CDR3 extends over 13 amino acids. V lost 2 bases, J lost 7 bases, and 4 bases stayed unmatched. The CDR3 DNA is TGTGCCACCTGGGACAAATATGGTTGGTTCAAGATATTT. Translation: CATWDKYGWFKIF.

In its sample, this clone was seen many times. The sample has other DNA sequences that encode this CDR3 too. The chain combines TRGV5 with TRGJ1 or TRGJ2. Assignment of the J gene here rests on matching the DNA to germline, because TCRdb gives none. The ends lost 1 base at V and 3 bases at J; junction bases unmatched: 3. Germline values: CDR1 VINAFY, CDR2 YDVSNSKD. The CDR3 loop spans 13 amino acids. The CDR3 DNA reads TGTGCCACCTGGGACAGACCTTATTATAAGAAACTCTTT. This sequence encodes CATWDRPYYKKLF.

By sample fraction, this clone is medium-sized. The limits of the CDR3 on the DNA are not certain, so only TCRdb's listed CDR3 is given. The V gene was identified as TRGV11, while no J gene was called. TRGV11 counts as an open reading frame of uncertain function. The CDR3 length equals 18 residues, ends included. CDR3 region: CTTVPAGLGPLDYYKKLF.

This clone has at least ten counts. This sample includes further DNA sequences coding for the same CDR3. The gene calls are TRGV2 and TRGJ1 or TRGJ2. The J gene was missing in TCRdb and was found by matching the end of the DNA to germline. Per the germline V gene, CDR1 is EGSNGY and CDR2 is YDSYNSKV. The V segment lost 0 bases and the J segment 6 bases; nucleotides outside the gene matches: 2. The CDR3 length is 12 residues. The chain's CDR3 is CATWDGLYKKLF. CDR3 coding DNA: TGTGCCACCTGGGACGGGCTTTATAAGAAACTCTTT.

In its sample, this clone was seen once. As DNA, the CDR3 is TGTGCCACCTGGTGGACCATTACCTATTATTATAAGAAACTCTTT. It codes for CATWWTITYYYKKLF. The chain carries TRGV4 and TRGJ1 or TRGJ2. Because TCRdb records no J gene, it was assigned here through a match of the DNA to germline. CDR3 length: 15 residues. V was pared by 6 bases and J by 2 bases, with 13 bases of the junction left unmatched. CDR1 is EGSTGY and CDR2 is YDSYTSSV in the germline V gene.

This clone is categorized as medium-sized (0.01 to 0.1%). The rearrangement uses TRGV10 and TRGJ1 or TRGJ2. TCRdb does not report a J gene; here it was assigned by matching the DNA to germline references. TRGV10 is treated as an ORF (open reading frame) with a function not yet certain. The CDR3 runs to 11 residues. J gave up 10 bases and V 8 bases, and 9 bases lay outside the gene matches. The CDR3 sequence is CAAWDYIKKLF. The CDR3 coding sequence is TGTGCTGCGTGGGATTATATCAAGAAACTCTTT.

CDR3: CAAWDGRYYKKLF. CDR3 nucleotide sequence: TGTGCTGCGTGGGACGGACGTTATTATAAGAAACTCTTT. The rearrangement joins TRGV10 to TRGJ1 or TRGJ2. No J segment appears in TCRdb, so it was assigned here by matching the sequence to germline. TRGV10 is flagged as an ORF with uncertain function. The CDR3 has 13 amino acids. V trimming: 8 bases; J trimming: 3 bases; junction bases outside the gene matches: 8.

Judged by abundance, this clone is large. Because the CDR3's place on the DNA is in doubt, the DNA is left out and the CDR3 is given as listed by TCRdb. Distinct nucleotide sequences in the sample also encode this CDR3. The CDR3 protein is CTTVPAGLVPLFYKKLF. No call exists for the J gene, whereas the V gene is TRGV11. TRGV11 is an open reading frame, and its role is uncertain. The CDR3 numbers 17 amino acids, ends counted.

This clone showed up just a few times. The TCRdb record carries a much larger clone's protein, which differs from this DNA's translation at residue 11; a read error is the likely cause, and the protein listed here is the DNA translation. V and J are TRGV3 and TRGJ1 or TRGJ2. In the absence of a J gene in TCRdb, the DNA was matched to germline to assign it here. Germline V gene lookup returns CDR1 VTNTFY and CDR2 YDVSTARD (reference sequence). The CDR3 is 14 amino acids. This chain's CDR3 is CATWDRPDYYRKLF. DNA for the CDR3: TGTGCCACCTGGGACAGGCCGGATTATTATAGGAAACTCTTT.

The rearrangement uses TRGV5 and TRGJ1 or TRGJ2. Germline matching of the DNA provided the J gene here, since TCRdb leaves it blank. Germline V gene data show CDR1 as VINAFY and CDR2 as YDVSNSKD. The CDR3 totals 12 residues. V lost 5 bases, J lost 4 bases, and 5 bases stayed unmatched. The CDR3 region is CATWVGYYKKLF. CDR3 DNA sequence: TGTGCCACCTGGGTGGGGTATTATAAGAAACTCTTT.

In its sample, this clone was seen many times. The chain employs TRGV10 and TRGJ1 or TRGJ2. TCRdb carries no J gene annotation; the J gene was assigned here by matching the DNA with germline. TRGV10 falls under the ORF class, with uncertain function. V lost 8 bases and J lost 8; bases outside the gene matches: 10. This CDR3 has 12 residues. CDR3 sequence reads: CAAWDLGDKKLF. CDR3 nucleotide sequence: TGTGCTGCGTGGGATCTGGGTGATAAGAAACTCTTT.

This clone was counted many times. Because the CDR3's place on the DNA is in doubt, the DNA is left out and the CDR3 is given as listed by TCRdb. A V gene of TRGV11 was called, but no J gene was assigned. TRGV11 is an open reading frame, and its role is uncertain. Inclusive of both ends, the CDR3 amounts to 16 amino acids. CDR3 in amino acids: CTTVPAGLGPYYKKLF.

By share of the sample, this clone is medium-sized. The chain combines TRGV5 with TRGJ1 or TRGJ2. Matching the DNA to germline supplied the J gene, which TCRdb does not give. Looked up from germline, CDR1 is VINAFY and CDR2 is YDVSNSKD. The CDR3 sequence is 14 residues long. After removal of 0 bases from V and 3 bases from J, the junction contained 5 bases not matched to a gene. CDR3 bases: TGTGCCACCTGGGACAGGCCAGGTTATTATAAGAAACTCTTT. Protein: CATWDRPGYYKKLF.

This clone was recorded many times. The J gene is TRGJ1 or TRGJ2, the V gene TRGV9. Matching the DNA to germline supplied the J gene, which TCRdb does not give. There are 14 residues in the CDR3. The germline V gene encodes CDR1 GITISATS and CDR2 ISYDGTV (reference sequence). The V segment lost 0 bases and the J segment 1 base; nucleotides outside the gene matches: 3. CDR3 protein: CALWEVHNYYKKLF. The CDR3 coding sequence is TGTGCCTTGTGGGAGGTGCATAATTATTATAAGAAACTCTTT.

At least ten counts were recorded for this clone. The V gene is TRGV8, the J gene TRGJ1 or TRGJ2. No J segment appears in TCRdb, so it was assigned here by matching the sequence to germline. With V trimmed by 0 bases and J by 10 bases, 3 bases remained unmatched. The germline V gene encodes CDR1 VENAVY and CDR2 YDSYNSRV. The CDR3 extends over 11 amino acids. CDR3 region: CATWDREKKLF. The CDR3 nucleotides are TGTGCCACCTGGGATAGGGAAAAGAAACTCTTT.